This passage covers 18 T cell receptor beta chains from one sample sequenced in a study of T-cell reconstitution after alpha-beta-depleted transplantation in children. A library of TCRbeta sequences, prepared with unique molecular identifiers, was generated. TCRdb passed the PCR reads through MiXCR, listing each CDR3 protein once. Among roughly 500,000 distinct CDR3 sequences listed, approximately 12% were seen once. The sample was PBMCs from the stem cell graft donor, taken from the stem cell graft. The receptors stem from a human donor who donated a stem cell graft to a child with combined immunodeficiency.

This clonotype was seen only once. As the CDR3 is not closed by the conserved phenylalanine or tryptophan, this likely results from a read error. The V gene is TRBV5-6, the J gene TRBJ2-7; D call uncertain. The germline CDR1 and CDR2 sequences are SGHDT and YYEEEE. The CDR3 is 12 residues long. Trimming pared 0 bases from V and 6 bases from J, leaving 7 bases between. The CDR3 DNA sequence: TGTGCCAGCAGCTTGGACAGCAGCGAGCAGTACTGC. Its protein product is CASSLDSSEQYC.

The chain links TRBV5-1 to TRBJ2-4; weak D call: TRBD2 (7 bases). Between the trimmed V and J ends, which lost 4 bases and 6 bases, there was a span of 17 bases. This CDR3 is 15 amino acids long. The germline V gene encodes CDR1 SGHRS and CDR2 YFSETQ. DNA of the CDR3: TGCGCCAGCAGCGCGACGGGGGGCGCGTTAAACATTCAGTACTTC. Protein product: CASSATGGALNIQYF.

This clonotype turned up a few times. This chain uses TRBV30 with TRBJ2-7; D gene unclear. Trimming pared 8 bases from V and 3 bases from J, leaving 20 bases between. CDR3 length: 14 amino acids. Germline V gives CDR1 GTSNPN, CDR2 SVGIG (reference sequence). The CDR3 reads CAGAGGERYYEQYF. The DNA of the CDR3 is TGTGCCGGAGCCGGTGGGGAACGCTACTACGAGCAGTACTTC.

This clonotype was counted at least ten times. This sequence joins TRBV25-1 and TRBJ2-7; 7 nucleotides align to TRBD1. Germline V CDR1 and CDR2: MGHDK, SYGVNS. Unmatched junction bases numbered 2, after V lost 3 bases and J lost 0 bases. The CDR3 consists of 14 residues. This chain's CDR3 is CASSDRDSSYEQYF. In DNA, the CDR3 is TGTGCCAGCAGTGACCGGGACAGCTCCTACGAGCAGTACTTC.

The rearrangement joins TRBV6-2 or TRBV6-3 to TRBJ2-2; possible D gene TRBD1, 5 bases. This CDR3 is 15 amino acids long. The germline V and J ends were trimmed by 2 bases and 0 bases, with 7 bases remaining between them. Germline V CDR1 and CDR2: MNHEY, SVGEGT. The CDR3 DNA reads TGTGCCAGCAGTTACAGGGGAACGAACACCGGGGAGCTGTTTTTT. Amino acids: CASSYRGTNTGELFF.

The genes are TRBV6-2 or TRBV6-3 and TRBJ1-5; 12 bases align to TRBD1. V trimming: 6 bases; J trimming: 4 bases; junction bases outside the gene matches: 4. This CDR3 comprises 15 residues. Per germline, CDR1 MNHEY and CDR2 SVGEGT. CDR3 in DNA: TGTGCCAGCAGCGGGACAGGGGGCAGAAATCAGCCCCAGCATTTT. This gives the protein CASSGTGGRNQPQHF.

This clonotype has ten or more counts. The J gene is TRBJ1-5, the V gene TRBV12-3 or TRBV12-4; D unresolved. V was shortened by 10 bases and J by 5 bases, with 15 bases between the two germline ends. The CDR3 is 13 amino acids. The CDR3 protein is CATAAEADQPQHF. CDR3 sequence (DNA): TGTGCCACCGCGGCCGAAGCCGATCAGCCCCAGCATTTT.

Notes on this clonotype: One end of the junction varies from germline; a read error may be responsible. The CDR3 DNA reads TGTGCCAGCAGTTACGGGGGGTCAACCTCCCACGAGCAGTACTTC. Encoded protein: CASSYGGSTSHEQYF. The chain couples TRBV6-2 or TRBV6-3 to TRBJ2-7, with a weak D call TRBD2 (6 bases). Germline V gene sequence: CDR1 MNHEY, CDR2 SVGEGT. CDR3 length: 15 residues.

This chain uses TRBV4-2 with TRBJ2-5; perhaps D is TRBD1 or TRBD2 (5 bases each). The CDR3 consists of 17 residues. Germline V gene lookup returns CDR1 LGHNA and CDR2 YNFKEQ. Trimming cost V 4 bases and J 3 bases, with 21 bases left between them. CDR3 nucleotides: TGTGCCAGCAGCCCCGTAAACGGGGCAGGAATAGAAGAGACCCAGTACTTC. This gives the protein CASSPVNGAGIEETQYF.

This clonotype was recorded at least ten times. The rearrangement links TRBV12-3 or TRBV12-4 to TRBJ2-1; 7 bases line up with TRBD2. V was clipped by 1 base and J by 12 bases; unmatched bases: 9. The CDR3 length is 14 residues. CDR3 sequence reads: CASSLGDYPKGQFF. CDR3 in DNA: TGTGCCAGCAGTTTAGGGGACTACCCTAAGGGGCAGTTCTTC.

This chain joins TRBV7-9 and TRBJ2-7, with 7 bases matching TRBD1. The CDR3 covers 16 residues. Germline V CDR1 and CDR2: SEHNR, FQNEAQ (reference sequence). V shed 5 bases, J shed 0 bases, and the junction held 10 bases outside the gene matches. The CDR3 DNA follows: TGTGCCAGCAGCGTACCCGGGACAGAGAGCTCCTACGAGCAGTACTTC. Translation gives CASSVPGTESSYEQYF.

The rearrangement joins TRBV18 to TRBJ1-2, with a tentative D call TRBD1 (6 bases). V dropped 1 base and J dropped 6 bases, with 12 bases sitting between them. CDR1 is KGHSH and CDR2 is LQKENI in the germline V gene. The CDR3 consists of 14 residues. In nucleotides, the CDR3 is TGTGCCAGCTCACCACGGGCAGGGGTTGATGGCTACACCTTC. Residues: CASSPRAGVDGYTF.

This clonotype was observed at least ten times. The genes are TRBV12-3 or TRBV12-4 and TRBJ2-7, with D perhaps TRBD2 (7 bases). With 8 bases removed from V and 3 bases from J, the gap between germline ends came to 14 bases. This CDR3 is built from 13 residues. The CDR3 here is CASGGGGNYEQYF. The CDR3 DNA is TGTGCCAGCGGGGGGGGCGGAAACTACGAGCAGTACTTC.

The sample holds a few counts of this clonotype. The V call is TRBV7-9, the J call TRBJ1-6; D is unresolved. The CDR3 covers 16 residues. Germline-derived CDR1 and CDR2 are SEHNR and FQNEAQ (reference sequence). V lost 6 bases to trimming and J lost 8 bases, with 20 bases between them. The CDR3 spells CASRPAGPTIDSPLHF. In nucleotides, the CDR3 is TGTGCCAGCAGACCCGCCGGGCCAACGATCGATTCACCCCTCCACTTT. Full variable domain (outside the CDR3, taken from reference TRBV7-9 and TRBJ1-6): DTGVSQNPRHKITKRGQNVTFRCDPISEHNRLYWYRQTLGQGPEFLTYFQNEAQLEKSRLLSDRFSAERPKGSFSTLEIQRTEQGDSAMYLCASRPAGPTIDSPLHFGNGTRLTVT.

In this sample, this clonotype turned up many times. V and J are TRBV29-1 and TRBJ2-7; perhaps TRBD2 as D (7 bases). CDR1 is SQVTM, CDR2 ANQGSEA, per germline. This CDR3 comprises 14 residues. V was trimmed by 5 bases and J by 0 bases, leaving 14 bases between them. The CDR3 bases are TGCAGCGTTCGAGGGGGGGGCAGCTCCTACGAGCAGTACTTC. Amino acids: CSVRGGGSSYEQYF.

V usage is TRBV7-8 and J usage is TRBJ1-2, with TRBD1 identical over 10 bases. J gave up 1 base and V 5 bases, and 7 bases lay outside the gene matches. The CDR3 spans 16 residues. Germline V lookup: CDR1 SGHVS, CDR2 FQNEAQ. CDR3 region: CASSPRRDRGNYGYTF. For the CDR3, the DNA is TGTGCCAGCAGCCCCCGTAGGGACAGGGGTAACTATGGCTACACCTTC.

This clonotype occurred many times. This chain joins TRBV18 and TRBJ2-1, with D possibly matching TRBD1 (6 bases). Germline V lookup: CDR1 KGHSH, CDR2 LQKENI. The CDR3 sequence is 13 residues long. V was cut by 4 bases and J by 6 bases, with 10 bases left in between. CDR3 sequence reads: CASSLDRLNEQFF. CDR3 sequence (DNA): TGTGCCAGCTCACTCGACAGGCTCAATGAGCAGTTCTTC.

This clonotype was picked up one time. The junction shows a germline mismatch at one end, possibly a read error. This chain joins TRBV18 and TRBJ1-5; 7 nucleotides agree with TRBD1. The CDR3 contains 14 residues. CDR1 and CDR2 (germline): KGHSH, LQKENI. CDR3 DNA: TGTTCCAGCTCACCACGGACAGGCCGTCAGCCCCAGCATTTT. Translated: CSSSPRTGRQPQHF. Full variable domain (remainder filled in from reference TRBV18 and TRBJ1-5): NAGVMQNPRHLVRRRGQEARLRCSPMKGHSHVYWYRQLPEEGLKFMVYLQKENIIDESGMPKERFSAEFPKEGPSILRIQQVVRGDSAAYFCSSSPRTGRQPQHFGDGTRLSIL.